Listed here are 20 T cell receptor beta chains from one sample, sequenced in a study of beta chain features in type 1 diabetes. Isolated RNA was reverse transcribed in full, so expressed TCRB transcripts were sequenced. Some clones are missing from TCRdb's copy, which holds only in-frame ones; the method was immunoSEQ multiplex PCR. The sample has 150,000 or so clones, over 8% seen once. Sample: central memory CD4+ T cells from blood. Source of these receptors: a woman in her 40s in good health.

This clone was counted only a few times. The rearrangement uses TRBV10-3 and TRBJ2-5; 11 bases line up with TRBD1. The CDR3 contains 16 residues. The germline V gene has CDR1 ENHRY and CDR2 SYGVKD. The J segment lost 4 bases and the V segment lost 4 bases, leaving 8 bases of the junction unmatched. The CDR3 reads CAISAWTGGGGETQYF. Here the CDR3 DNA reads TGTGCCATCAGTGCCTGGACAGGGGGCGGGGGAGAGACCCAGTACTTC.

This rearrangement joins TRBV7-9 to TRBJ1-2; 10 bases fit TRBD1. Per the germline V gene, CDR1 is SEHNR and CDR2 is FQNEAQ (reference sequence). The CDR3 runs to 15 residues. J gave up 4 bases and V 4 bases, and 6 bases lay outside the gene matches. The CDR3 loop reads CASSSGTGVSYGYTF. For the CDR3, the DNA is TGTGCCAGCAGCTCCGGGACAGGGGTTAGCTATGGCTACACCTTC.

This clone turned up a few times. V and J are TRBV6-1 and TRBJ2-5; no clear D gene. CDR3 length: 13 residues. Trimming removed 5 bases from V and 1 base from J, with 8 bases in between. CDR1 is MNHNS, CDR2 SASEGT, per germline. The CDR3 is CASSSQVQETQYF. In DNA, the CDR3 is TGTGCCAGCAGTTCGCAGGTCCAAGAGACCCAGTACTTC.

A few counts support this clone. The chain recombines TRBV2 with TRBJ2-5; 8 bases fit TRBD2. CDR1 and CDR2 (germline): SNHLY, FYNNEI. The ends lost 4 bases at V and 5 bases at J; junction bases unmatched: 9. CDR3 length: 15 residues. The CDR3 DNA follows: TGTGCCAGCAGTGGGGTCGGGGGGGCTTCTGAGACCCAGTACTTC. This translates into CASSGVGGASETQYF. The whole variable domain, filled in from reference TRBV2 and TRBJ2-5, reads EPEVTQTPSHQVTQMGQEVILRCVPISNHLYFYWYRQILGQKVEFLVSFYNNEISEKSEIFDDQFSVERPDGSNFTLKIRSTKLEDSAMYFCASSGVGGASETQYFGPGTRLLVL.

The CDR3 region is CASRPTSGGAGEQFF. CDR3 sequence (DNA): TGTGCCAGCAGACCCACTAGCGGGGGGGCCGGTGAGCAGTTCTTC. This chain links TRBV7-2 with TRBJ2-1, with TRBD2 matching over 13 bases. Germline V gene data show CDR1 as SGHTA and CDR2 as FQGNSA. V lost 6 bases, J lost 9 bases, and 8 bases stayed unmatched. The CDR3 contains 15 residues.

The V and J genes are TRBV6-1 and TRBJ2-1, with D perhaps TRBD2 (6 bases). The ends were cut back, 2 bases at V and 1 base at J, with 12 bases in the middle. The CDR3 is made up of 16 amino acids. CDR1 and CDR2 from the germline V gene are MNHNS and SASEGT. The DNA for the CDR3 is TGTGCCAGCAGTGAAAGGCGGGGAGATTCCTACAATGAGCAGTTCTTC. This codes for CASSERRGDSYNEQFF.

This clone was observed a handful of times. CDR3: CASSPFLGDQPQHF. CDR3 in DNA: TGTGCCAGCAGCCCTTTCTTAGGGGATCAGCCCCAGCATTTT. The chain couples TRBV16 to TRBJ1-5, with D tentatively TRBD1 (5 bases). This CDR3 comprises 14 residues. CDR1 and CDR2 (germline): KGHSY, FQNENV. V dropped 4 bases and J dropped 5 bases, with 12 bases sitting between them.

This clone was seen only a few times. The chain uses TRBV5-1 and TRBJ2-1; 9 nucleotides align to TRBD2. The CDR3 consists of 16 residues. V dropped 0 bases and J dropped 5; count of bases not matched to a gene: 6. CDR1 and CDR2 from the germline V gene are SGHRS and YFSETQ. This CDR3 is CASSLVSGGRDNEQFF. The CDR3 bases are TGCGCCAGCAGCTTGGTAAGCGGGGGGCGCGACAATGAGCAGTTCTTC.

The chain uses TRBV6-6 and TRBJ1-2; D remains unclear. This CDR3 has 12 amino acids. V was cut by 4 bases and J by 2 bases, with 5 bases left in between. CDR1 is MNHNY, CDR2 SVGAGI, per germline (reference sequence). The CDR3 region is CASSSRNYGYTF. CDR3 DNA sequence: TGTGCCAGCAGTTCACGGAACTATGGCTACACCTTC.

The rearrangement joins TRBV7-2 to TRBJ1-1; no clear D gene. The V end was cut by 5 bases, the J end by 0 bases, with 16 bases between. The CDR3 has 16 amino acids. The V gene's germline CDR1 is SGHTA and CDR2 FQGNSA. The CDR3 spells CASSPNPRALNTEAFF. In DNA form, the CDR3 reads TGTGCCAGCAGCCCCAACCCGAGAGCTTTGAACACTGAAGCTTTCTTT.

The V and J genes are TRBV5-1 and TRBJ1-3, with D unresolved. Deletions cut 0 bases from V and 8 bases from J, with 12 bases between. Germline loops: CDR1 SGHRS, CDR2 YFSETQ. CDR3 size: 14 residues. CDR3 bases: TGCGCCAGCAGCTTGGCAACTCCGAGGGACACCATATATTTT. This gives the protein CASSLATPRDTIYF.

The chain is built from TRBV21-1 and TRBJ2-3; TRBD2, the table's D call, was not compared with the DNA. TRBV21-1 constitutes a pseudogene. The CDR3 has 17 residues. The DNA of the CDR3 is TGTGCCAGCAGCAAGAACTTGCCGGGACTAGCAGAGGATACGCAGTATTTT. As protein: CASSKNLPGLAEDTQYF.

This clone was seen at least ten times. The CDR3 region has the DNA TGTGCCAGCAGCGTAGCTTCGGGGAGCGGGGTGTACGAGCAGTACTTC. Residues: CASSVASGSGVYEQYF. V usage is TRBV9 and J usage is TRBJ2-7; 7 positions match TRBD2. The trim removed 0 bases at V and 4 bases at J, leaving 10 bases unmatched. CDR1 is SGDLS and CDR2 is YYNGEE in the germline V gene. The CDR3 runs 16 residues.

The sample holds a few counts of this clone. Here the CDR3 reads CASSVMRDQPQHF. CDR3 DNA: TGTGCCAGCAGTGTTATGAGGGATCAGCCCCAGCATTTT. The rearrangement joins TRBV6-4 to TRBJ1-5; D ambiguous. CDR3 size: 13 residues. Germline V gene lookup returns CDR1 MRHNA and CDR2 SNTAGT. Trimming stripped 4 bases from V and 5 bases from J, with 9 bases between.

This clone was seen a handful of times. The V and J genes are TRBV5-1 and TRBJ2-1, with 13 bases matching TRBD2. The CDR3 runs to 16 residues. J lost 5 bases, V lost 4 bases, and 6 bases had no gene match. Germline CDR1 SGHRS, CDR2 YFSETQ. In nucleotides, the CDR3 is TGCGCCAGCAGCCCTGGGGGGACTAGCGGGGACAATGAGCAGTTCTTC. Encoded protein: CASSPGGTSGDNEQFF.

In its sample, this clone was seen a few times. The genes are TRBV7-9 and TRBJ1-5; D gene ambiguous. Germline V gives CDR1 SEHNR, CDR2 FQNEAQ (reference sequence). V was clipped by 0 bases and J by 8 bases, with 8 bases between them. CDR3 size: 13 residues. In DNA, the CDR3 is TGTGCCAGCAGCTTAGCGGACGGGAAGCCCCAGCATTTT. Translation gives CASSLADGKPQHF.

V gene TRBV5-4 combines with J gene TRBJ2-1; D may be TRBD1 (6 bases). The CDR3 is made up of 15 amino acids. The V gene's germline CDR1 is SGHNT and CDR2 YYREEE (reference sequence). Trimming removed 3 bases from V and 2 bases from J, with 12 bases in between. The DNA of the CDR3 is TGTGCCAGCAGCTCAGGACAGTTGGCCTACAATGAGCAGTTCTTC. It yields the protein CASSSGQLAYNEQFF.

The chain recombines TRBV2 with TRBJ1-4; D remains ambiguous. The CDR3 loop spans 12 amino acids. The V gene lost 11 bases and the J gene lost 8 bases, with 15 bases spanning the gap. The germline gives CDR1 SNHLY, CDR2 FYNNEI. This chain's CDR3 is CAGGSSAEKLFF. CDR3 nucleotide sequence: TGTGCCGGAGGGTCATCCGCCGAAAAACTGTTTTTT.

The chain joins TRBV5-1 to TRBJ2-1; 7 bases align to TRBD1. V shed 2 bases, J shed 8 bases, and the junction held 1 base outside the gene matches. CDR1 is SGHRS, CDR2 YFSETQ, per germline. There are 12 residues in the CDR3. DNA of the CDR3: TGCGCCAGCAGCTTACAGGGGTATGAGCAGTTCTTC. Its protein product is CASSLQGYEQFF.

This clone was found a few times. The chain recombines TRBV4-3 with TRBJ2-3; D might be TRBD1 (6 bases). Germline CDR1 is LGHNA and CDR2 is YSLEER. V shed 1 base and J shed 2 bases, with 16 bases lying between them. CDR3 length: 17 amino acids. The CDR3 loop is CASSQADRRGYTDTQYF. For the CDR3, the DNA is TGCGCCAGCAGCCAAGCCGACAGGCGAGGGTACACAGATACGCAGTATTTT.